The 19 T cell receptor beta chains below come from one sample, sequenced in a study of shared clonotypes between healthy human individuals. Libraries were prepared by immunoSEQ multiplex PCR; TCRdb keeps only in-frame clonotypes and omits some of them. The sample contains around 2,100,000 clones, about 95% of which appear only once. In the naive CD8 group, cells lacked CD45RO and were positively selected for CCR7, so terminally differentiated effector memory CD45RA+ cells were left out. Sequenced: naive CD8+ T cells sorted from blood. The receptors originated from a young man in good health.

The genes are TRBV6-6 and TRBJ1-5; 9 bases fit TRBD1. The V and J ends lost 2 bases and 7 bases, in that order; junction bases with no gene match: 9. In germline, CDR1 is MNHNY, CDR2 SVGAGI (reference sequence). The CDR3 runs to 16 residues. CDR3 loop: CASSYLVQGAGQPQHF. CDR3 bases: TGTGCCAGCAGTTACCTTGTACAGGGGGCAGGGCAGCCCCAGCATTTT.

The CDR3 spells CASTPEPLGDEQYF. The DNA of the CDR3 is TGTGCCAGCACCCCCGAGCCCCTTGGAGACGAGCAGTACTTC. The V gene is TRBV2, the J gene TRBJ2-7, with D hard to call. From germline, CDR1 is SNHLY and CDR2 FYNNEI. Between the trimmed V and J ends, which lost 7 bases and 5 bases, there was a span of 18 bases. The CDR3 has 14 residues.

The chain combines TRBV27 with TRBJ2-7; 7 positions match TRBD1. CDR1 and CDR2 from the germline V gene are MNHEY and SMNVEV (reference sequence). The CDR3 is 14 residues long. With 8 bases clipped from V and 0 bases from J, the junction kept 7 bases outside the gene matches. DNA of the CDR3: TGTGCCAGCCGCGATTGGGACAGCTCCTACGAGCAGTACTTC. This codes for CASRDWDSSYEQYF.

The chain combines TRBV28 with TRBJ2-5; 12 bases are shared with TRBD2. Germline CDR1 MDHEN, CDR2 SYDVKM. The CDR3 has 16 amino acids. The ends lost 2 bases at V and 7 bases at J; junction bases unmatched: 8. CDR3 bases: TGTGCCAGCAGTTTACTGGCTAGCGGGGGGGACGGGACCCAGTACTTC. It is translated as CASSLLASGGDGTQYF.

The chain couples TRBV4-3 to TRBJ1-4; 7 bases match TRBD1. J gave up 3 bases and V 0 bases, and 10 bases lay outside the gene matches. CDR1 is LGHNA and CDR2 is YSLEER in the germline V gene. There are 18 residues in the CDR3. The CDR3 DNA sequence: TGCGCCAGCAGCCAAGATTTGAGGGGGCTAGGGGCTAATGAAAAACTGTTTTTT. Amino acids: CASSQDLRGLGANEKLFF.

The DNA of the CDR3 is TGTGCCAGCAGCTTTGGGTTGGGGCCGCTCGGTGCCTATAATTCACCCCTCCACTTT. It is translated as CASSFGLGPLGAYNSPLHF. J is TRBJ1-6 and V is TRBV5-4, with D possibly matching TRBD1 (5 bases). This CDR3 is built from 19 residues. Per the germline V gene, CDR1 is SGHNT and CDR2 is YYREEE (reference sequence). Trimming shortened V by 2 bases and J by 2 bases, and 20 bases separated the two germline ends.

CDR3 protein: CASRPEGAYQPQHF. DNA for the CDR3: TGTGCCAGCCGCCCAGAGGGGGCATATCAGCCCCAGCATTTT. The chain carries TRBV27 and TRBJ1-5; 7 nucleotides match TRBD1. Germline lookup yields CDR1 MNHEY and CDR2 SMNVEV (reference sequence). The trim removed 8 bases at V and 5 bases at J, leaving 9 bases unmatched. The CDR3 covers 14 residues.

About this clone itself: Other DNA sequences in this sample translate to the same CDR3. The chain joins TRBV30 to TRBJ1-5, with D unresolved. The CDR3 has 14 amino acids. Germline values: CDR1 GTSNPN, CDR2 SVGIG (reference sequence). The ends were cut back, 1 base at V and 1 base at J, with 8 bases in the middle. The CDR3 is CAWSEGISNQPQHF. Written as DNA, the CDR3 is TGTGCCTGGAGTGAGGGAATAAGCAATCAGCCCCAGCATTTT.

Comments on this clone: The same CDR3 can be traced to other DNA sequences in this sample. This chain uses TRBV27 with TRBJ2-1; D call uncertain. Germline values: CDR1 MNHEY, CDR2 SMNVEV (reference sequence). The CDR3 covers 11 residues. Trimming pared 5 bases from V and 10 bases from J, leaving 9 bases between. CDR3 DNA: TGTGCCAGCAGTAGTAGTGGGGAGCAGTTCTTC. This encodes CASSSSGEQFF.

This rearrangement joins TRBV7-9 to TRBJ2-2; 8 bases are a match to TRBD2. The germline gives CDR1 SEHNR, CDR2 FQNEAQ (reference sequence). The CDR3 consists of 17 residues. The J segment lost 4 bases and the V segment lost 0 bases, leaving 7 bases of the junction unmatched. The chain's CDR3 is CASSLASGSVGTGELFF. DNA of the CDR3: TGTGCCAGCAGCTTAGCGAGCGGGAGTGTAGGCACCGGGGAGCTGTTTTTT. The full variable domain, completed using reference TRBV7-9 and TRBJ2-2, is DTGVSQNPRHKITKRGQNVTFRCDPISEHNRLYWYRQTLGQGPEFLTYFQNEAQLEKSRLLSDRFSAERPKGSFSTLEIQRTEQGDSAMYLCASSLASGSVGTGELFFGEGSRLTVL.

The V call is TRBV18, the J call TRBJ1-2; D is perhaps TRBD1 (5 bases). Germline V gene lookup returns CDR1 KGHSH and CDR2 LQKENI. The CDR3 contains 14 residues. Trimming cost V 4 bases and J 2 bases, with 11 bases left between them. The DNA of the CDR3 is TGTGCCAGCTCACTCGAGGAGGGGAACTATGGCTACACCTTC. Translating it yields CASSLEEGNYGYTF. The whole variable domain, remainder taken from reference TRBV18 and TRBJ1-2, is NAGVMQNPRHLVRRRGQEARLRCSPMKGHSHVYWYRQLPEEGLKFMVYLQKENIIDESGMPKERFSAEFPKEGPSILRIQQVVRGDSAAYFCASSLEEGNYGYTFGSGTRLTVV.

The V call is TRBV6-5, the J call TRBJ2-1; 11 bases map to TRBD2. CDR1 and CDR2 (germline): MNHEY, SVGAGI. The CDR3 contains 16 residues. J lost 4 bases, V lost 1 base, and 3 bases had no gene match. Here the CDR3 reads CASSYFTSGRYNEQFF. DNA of the CDR3: TGTGCCAGCAGTTACTTTACTAGCGGGAGATACAATGAGCAGTTCTTC.

The rearrangement links TRBV4-3 to TRBJ2-7, with D perhaps being TRBD1 or TRBD2 (5 bases each). Per the germline V gene, CDR1 is LGHNA and CDR2 is YSLEER. This CDR3 has 15 amino acids. The V end lost 0 bases, the J end lost 2 bases, and 11 bases lay between the germline ends. The CDR3 nucleotides read TGCGCCAGCAGCCAAGAGTTGGGGGTGACCTACGAGCAGTACTTC. It specifies CASSQELGVTYEQYF.

The chain recombines TRBV9 with TRBJ2-1; D is possibly TRBD2 (5 bases). This CDR3 contains 14 residues. The germline V gene has CDR1 SGDLS and CDR2 YYNGEE. V lost 3 bases and J lost 5, with 12 bases in between. The CDR3 DNA reads as TGTGCCAGCAGCGGGGGAGCCGCGGACAATGAGCAGTTCTTC. Translated, it gives CASSGGAADNEQFF.

As concerns this clone: Different DNA sequences within this sample yield the same CDR3. CDR3 protein: CASSQDPSGIYEQYF. CDR3 nucleotides: TGCGCCAGCAGCCAAGACCCTAGCGGGATCTACGAGCAGTACTTC. The chain carries TRBV4-1 and TRBJ2-7; 9 nucleotides match TRBD2. The length of the CDR3 is 15 residues. CDR1 is MGHRA and CDR2 is YSYEKL in the germline V gene. The J segment lost 3 bases and the V segment lost 0 bases, leaving 3 bases of the junction unmatched.

The chain uses TRBV19 and TRBJ1-3; D remains ambiguous. The CDR3 contains 15 residues. V was cut by 3 bases and J by 0 bases, with 9 bases left in between. Germline assignment: CDR1 LNHDA and CDR2 SQIVND (reference sequence). For the CDR3, the DNA is TGTGCCAGTAGTATCTTCCGGGACTCTGGAAACACCATATATTTT. This codes for CASSIFRDSGNTIYF.

CDR3 residues: CASRGDTNIQYF. CDR3 coding DNA: TGTGCCAGCAGGGGGGATACAAACATTCAGTACTTC. The V and J genes are TRBV27 and TRBJ2-4; D may match TRBD1 or TRBD2 (5 bases each). The CDR3 consists of 12 residues. The V gene lost 6 bases and the J gene lost 6 bases, with 9 bases spanning the gap. CDR1 is MNHEY, CDR2 SMNVEV, per germline (reference sequence).

This clone was detected only once. This chain uses TRBV4-3 with TRBJ2-1, with D perhaps matching TRBD1 (5 bases). From germline, CDR1 is LGHNA and CDR2 YSLEER. Deletions cut 0 bases from V and 6 bases from J, with 18 bases between. This CDR3 spans 17 amino acids. For the CDR3, the DNA is TGCGCCAGCAGCCAAGATGGGGCGGCAAGAAGATTCAATGAGCAGTTCTTC. Its protein is CASSQDGAARRFNEQFF.

The J gene is TRBJ2-1, the V gene TRBV2; unclear D gene. Germline CDR1 is SNHLY and CDR2 is FYNNEI. V dropped 6 bases and J dropped 0 bases, with 15 bases sitting between them. This CDR3 has 16 residues. CDR3 in amino acids: CASSGPQSSSYNEQFF. Written as DNA, the CDR3 is TGTGCCAGCAGCGGACCCCAGTCGAGCTCCTACAATGAGCAGTTCTTC.